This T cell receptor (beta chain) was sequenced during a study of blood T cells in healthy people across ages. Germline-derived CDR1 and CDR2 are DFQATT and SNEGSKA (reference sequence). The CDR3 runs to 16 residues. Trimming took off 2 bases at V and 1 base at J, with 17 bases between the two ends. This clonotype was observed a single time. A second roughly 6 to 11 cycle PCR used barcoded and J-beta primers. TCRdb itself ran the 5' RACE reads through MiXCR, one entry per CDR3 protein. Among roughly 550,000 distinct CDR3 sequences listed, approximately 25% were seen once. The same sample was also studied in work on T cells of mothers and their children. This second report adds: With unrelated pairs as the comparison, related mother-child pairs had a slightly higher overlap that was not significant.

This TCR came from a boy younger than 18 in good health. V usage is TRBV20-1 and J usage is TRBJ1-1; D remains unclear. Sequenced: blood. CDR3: CSARYSGARPNTEAFF. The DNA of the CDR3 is TGCAGTGCTAGATACTCGGGCGCGAGGCCGAACACTGAAGCTTTCTTT.